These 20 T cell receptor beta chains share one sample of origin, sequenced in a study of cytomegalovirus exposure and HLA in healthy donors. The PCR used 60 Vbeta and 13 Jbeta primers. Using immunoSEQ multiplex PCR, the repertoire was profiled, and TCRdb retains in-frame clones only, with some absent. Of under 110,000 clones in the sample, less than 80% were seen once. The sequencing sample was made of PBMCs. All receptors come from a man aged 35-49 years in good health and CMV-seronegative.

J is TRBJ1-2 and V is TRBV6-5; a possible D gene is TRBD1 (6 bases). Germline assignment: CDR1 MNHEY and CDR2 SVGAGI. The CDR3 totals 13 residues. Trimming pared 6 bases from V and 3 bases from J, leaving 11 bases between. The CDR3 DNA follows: TGTGCCAGCAGCCAAGGGGGATACTATGGCTACACCTTC. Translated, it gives CASSQGGYYGYTF.

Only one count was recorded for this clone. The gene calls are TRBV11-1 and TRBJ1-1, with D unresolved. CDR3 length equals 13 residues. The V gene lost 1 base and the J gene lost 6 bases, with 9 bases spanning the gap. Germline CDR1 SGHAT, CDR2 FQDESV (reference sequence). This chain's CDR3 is CASSLGVSPEAFF. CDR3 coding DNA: TGTGCCAGCAGCTTAGGAGTTTCCCCTGAAGCTTTCTTT.

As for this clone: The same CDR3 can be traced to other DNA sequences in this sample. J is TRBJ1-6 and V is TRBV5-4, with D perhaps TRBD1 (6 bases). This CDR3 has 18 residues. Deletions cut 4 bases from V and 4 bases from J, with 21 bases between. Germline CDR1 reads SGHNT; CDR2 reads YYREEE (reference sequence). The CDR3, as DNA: TGTGCCAGCAGCCTCAAAAAGGGGACACAAATGTATAATTCACCCCTCCACTTT. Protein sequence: CASSLKKGTQMYNSPLHF.

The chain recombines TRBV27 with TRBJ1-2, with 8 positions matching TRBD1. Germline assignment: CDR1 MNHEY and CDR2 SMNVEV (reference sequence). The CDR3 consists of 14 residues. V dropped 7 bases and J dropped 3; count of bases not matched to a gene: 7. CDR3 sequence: CASTMRQGHYGYTF. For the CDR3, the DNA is TGTGCCAGCACCATGAGACAGGGGCACTATGGCTACACCTTC.

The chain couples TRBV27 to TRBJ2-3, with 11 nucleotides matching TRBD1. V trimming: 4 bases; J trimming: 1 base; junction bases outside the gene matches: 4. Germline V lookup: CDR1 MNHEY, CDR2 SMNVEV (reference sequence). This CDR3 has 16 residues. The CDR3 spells CASSSGTGGGTDTQYF. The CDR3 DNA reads TGTGCCAGCAGTTCCGGGACAGGGGGGGGCACAGATACGCAGTATTTT.

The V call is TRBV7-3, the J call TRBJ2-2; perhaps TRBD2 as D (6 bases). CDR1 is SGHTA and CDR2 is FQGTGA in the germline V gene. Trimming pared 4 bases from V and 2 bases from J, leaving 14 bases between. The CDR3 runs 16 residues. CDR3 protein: CASSSSRDLNTGELFF. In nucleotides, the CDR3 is TGTGCCAGCAGCTCGAGTCGGGACTTAAACACCGGGGAGCTGTTTTTT. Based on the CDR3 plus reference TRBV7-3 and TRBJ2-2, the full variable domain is GAGVSQTPSNKVTEKGKYVELRCDPISGHTALYWYRQSLGQGPEFLIYFQGTGAADDSGLPNDRFFAVRPEGSVSTLKIQRTERGDSAVYLCASSSSRDLNTGELFFGEGSRLTVL.

The CDR3 here is CSVVIPRVPGELFF. CDR3 nucleotides: TGCAGCGTTGTAATTCCAAGAGTCCCCGGGGAGCTGTTTTTT. The gene calls are TRBV29-1 and TRBJ2-2; unclear D gene. Germline lookup yields CDR1 SQVTM and CDR2 ANQGSEA. The CDR3 totals 14 residues. Trimming cost V 4 bases and J 6 bases, with 15 bases left between them.

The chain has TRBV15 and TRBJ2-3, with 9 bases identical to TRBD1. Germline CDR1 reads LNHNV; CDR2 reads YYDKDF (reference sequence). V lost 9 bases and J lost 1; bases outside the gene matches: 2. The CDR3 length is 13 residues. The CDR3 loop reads CATNRGRTDTQYF. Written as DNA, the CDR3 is TGTGCCACAAACAGGGGGCGCACAGATACGCAGTATTTT.

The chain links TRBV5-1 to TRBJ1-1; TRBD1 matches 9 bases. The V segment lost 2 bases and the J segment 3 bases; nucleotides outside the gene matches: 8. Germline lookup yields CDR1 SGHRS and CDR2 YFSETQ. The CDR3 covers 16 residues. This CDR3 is CASSLPGTGFYTEAFF. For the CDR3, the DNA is TGCGCCAGCAGCTTACCGGGGACAGGGTTTTACACTGAAGCTTTCTTT.

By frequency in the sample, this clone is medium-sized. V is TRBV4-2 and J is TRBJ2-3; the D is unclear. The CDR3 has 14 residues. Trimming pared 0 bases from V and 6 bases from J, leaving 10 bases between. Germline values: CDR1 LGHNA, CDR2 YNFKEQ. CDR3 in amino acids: CASSQDSEPDTQYF. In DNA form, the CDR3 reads TGTGCCAGCAGCCAAGATTCGGAGCCCGATACGCAGTATTTT.

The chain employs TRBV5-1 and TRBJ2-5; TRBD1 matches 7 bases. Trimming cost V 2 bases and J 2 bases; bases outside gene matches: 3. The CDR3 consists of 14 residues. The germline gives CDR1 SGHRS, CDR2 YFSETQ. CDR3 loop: CASSFKGAQETQYF. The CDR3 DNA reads TGCGCCAGCAGCTTCAAGGGGGCACAAGAGACCCAGTACTTC.

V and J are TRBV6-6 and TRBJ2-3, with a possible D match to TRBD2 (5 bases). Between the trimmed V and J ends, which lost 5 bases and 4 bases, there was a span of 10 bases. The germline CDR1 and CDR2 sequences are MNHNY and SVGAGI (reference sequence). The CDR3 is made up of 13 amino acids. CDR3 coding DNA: TGTGCCAGCAGTCCACTAGTCCCAGATACGCAGTATTTT. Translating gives CASSPLVPDTQYF.

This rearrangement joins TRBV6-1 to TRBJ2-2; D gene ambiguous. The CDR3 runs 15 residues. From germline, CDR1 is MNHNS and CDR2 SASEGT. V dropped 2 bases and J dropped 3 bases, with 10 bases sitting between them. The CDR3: CASSENPRHTGELFF. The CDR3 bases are TGTGCCAGCAGTGAAAATCCCAGGCACACCGGGGAGCTGTTTTTT.

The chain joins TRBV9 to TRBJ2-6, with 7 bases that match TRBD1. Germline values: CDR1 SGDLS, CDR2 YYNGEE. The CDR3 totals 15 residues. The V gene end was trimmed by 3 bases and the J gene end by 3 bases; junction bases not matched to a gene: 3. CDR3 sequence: CASSAGQVGANVLTF. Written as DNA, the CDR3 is TGTGCCAGCAGCGCAGGACAGGTTGGGGCCAACGTCCTGACTTTC.

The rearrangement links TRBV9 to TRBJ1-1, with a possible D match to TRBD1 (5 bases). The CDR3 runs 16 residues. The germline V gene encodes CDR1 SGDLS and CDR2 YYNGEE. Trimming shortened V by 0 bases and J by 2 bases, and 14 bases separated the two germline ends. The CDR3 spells CASSVGAGPGNTEAFF. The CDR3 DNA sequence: TGTGCCAGCAGCGTAGGGGCGGGACCAGGCAACACTGAAGCTTTCTTT.

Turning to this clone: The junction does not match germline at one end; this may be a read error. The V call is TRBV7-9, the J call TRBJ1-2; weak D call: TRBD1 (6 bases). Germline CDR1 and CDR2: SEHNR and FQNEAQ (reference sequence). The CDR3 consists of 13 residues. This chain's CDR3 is CSSSPQQGPGYTF. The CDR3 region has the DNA TGTTCCAGCAGCCCGCAACAGGGCCCCGGCTACACCTTC. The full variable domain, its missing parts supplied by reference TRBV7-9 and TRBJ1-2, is DTGVSQNPRHKITKRGQNVTFRCDPISEHNRLYWYRQTLGQGPEFLTYFQNEAQLEKSRLLSDRFSAERPKGSFSTLEIQRTEQGDSAMYLCSSSPQQGPGYTFGSGTRLTVV.

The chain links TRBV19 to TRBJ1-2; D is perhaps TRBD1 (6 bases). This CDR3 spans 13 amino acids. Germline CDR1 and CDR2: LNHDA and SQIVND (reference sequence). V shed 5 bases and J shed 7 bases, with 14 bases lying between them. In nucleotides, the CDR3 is TGTGCCAGTAGTCCGACAGGTGCTGGTGGCTACACCTTC. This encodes CASSPTGAGGYTF.

In nucleotides, the CDR3 is TGTGCCAGCAGCTTTATTTCAATCTTATCGACAGGGTCCTACGAGCAGTACGTC. Encoded protein: CASSFISILSTGSYEQYV. The V gene is TRBV5-4, the J gene TRBJ2-7, with 7 nucleotides matching TRBD1. Germline V gene data show CDR1 as SGHNT and CDR2 as YYREEE (reference sequence). The CDR3 runs to 18 residues. V was pared by 2 bases and J by 1 base, with 15 bases of the junction left unmatched.

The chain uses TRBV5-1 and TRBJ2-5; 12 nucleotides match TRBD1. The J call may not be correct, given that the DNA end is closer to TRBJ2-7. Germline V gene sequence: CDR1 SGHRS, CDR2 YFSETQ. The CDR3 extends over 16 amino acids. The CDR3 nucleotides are TGCGCCAGCAGCTTGAGAGGTGGGACAGGGGGCAACGAGCAGTACTTC. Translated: CASSLRGGTGGNEQYF.

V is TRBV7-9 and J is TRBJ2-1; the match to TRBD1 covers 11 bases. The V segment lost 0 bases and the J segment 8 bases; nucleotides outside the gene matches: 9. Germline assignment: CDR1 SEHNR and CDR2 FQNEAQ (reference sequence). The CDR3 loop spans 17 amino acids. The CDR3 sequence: CASSLAPGDRGKHEQFF. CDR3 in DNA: TGTGCCAGCAGCTTAGCGCCAGGGGACAGGGGGAAGCATGAGCAGTTCTTC.